Listed below are T cell receptor beta chains from one sample, sequenced in a study of T cell clonotyping in hematopoietic cell transplantation. Sequenced by immunoSEQ multiplex PCR; TCRdb stores in-frame clones only, minus some. The sample lists approximately 26,000 clones; roughly 91% were seen once. Sequenced here: peripheral blood mononuclear cells, sampled before stem cell transplant. Receptors were obtained from a man aged 45-65 years with acute myeloid leukemia. Some clones in this sample may be carry-over from other donors' samples. CDR3s include the opening cysteine and the closing phenylalanine or tryptophan. The D gene is left open where the match is weak. Not all rows give a size; the values are once, few, many and, for expanded clones, a class.

V gene: TRBV7-9
D gene: -
clone size: -
J gene: TRBJ1-1
CDR3 DNA: TGTGCCAGCAGCTTAGTTGGTGGGGGGCTTGGCACTGAAGCTTTCTTT
CDR3 protein: CASSLVGGGLGTEAFF

V gene: TRBV30
D gene: -
clone size: -
J gene: TRBJ2-1
CDR3 DNA: TGTGCCTGGAGCCCCCCCTACAATGAGCAGTTCTTC
CDR3 protein: CAWSPPYNEQFF

V gene: TRBV5-6
D gene: TRBD1
clone size: -
J gene: TRBJ2-1
CDR3 DNA: TGTGCCAGCAGCTTGGGGACAGGGATAGGGACCTACAATGAGCAGTTCTTC
CDR3 protein: CASSLGTGIGTYNEQFF

V gene: TRBV4-3
D gene: -
clone size: -
J gene: TRBJ1-3
CDR3 DNA: TGCGCCAGCAGCCGCCTGGGAATTTCGGGAAACACCATATATTTT
CDR3 protein: CASSRLGISGNTIYF

V gene: TRBV7-9
D gene: -
clone size: -
J gene: TRBJ2-2
CDR3 DNA: TGTGCCAGCAGCTTACATAACGGGGAGCTGTTTTTT
CDR3 protein: CASSLHNGELFF

V gene: TRBV5-4
D gene: TRBD2
clone size: -
J gene: TRBJ2-5
CDR3 DNA: TGTGCCAGCAGTAGTAGCGGGGGGGCCGGGGGAGAGACCCAGTACTTC
CDR3 protein: CASSSSGGAGGETQYF

V gene: TRBV5-1
D gene: -
clone size: -
J gene: TRBJ2-2
CDR3 DNA: TGCGCCAGCAGCTTGGCCGGGACTTTGTCCGGGGAGCTGTTTTTT
CDR3 protein: CASSLAGTLSGELFF

V gene: TRBV25-1
D gene: -
clone size: once
J gene: TRBJ1-3
CDR3 DNA: TGTGCCAGCAGTCCCAGAGGGTTCTCTGGAAACACCATATATTTT
CDR3 protein: CASSPRGFSGNTIYF

V gene: TRBV4-1
D gene: -
clone size: -
J gene: TRBJ2-7
CDR3 DNA: TGCGCCAGCAGCCAAGGAACAGTAGACTCCTACGAGCAGTACTTC
CDR3 protein: CASSQGTVDSYEQYF

V gene: TRBV11-2
D gene: -
clone size: few
J gene: TRBJ1-1
CDR3 DNA: TGTGCCAGCAGCTTGACGGGCACTGAAGCTTTCTTT
CDR3 protein: CASSLTGTEAFF

V gene: TRBV30
D gene: -
clone size: -
J gene: TRBJ1-2
CDR3 DNA: TGTGCCTGCAAACAGGGTGGTGGCTACACCTTC
CDR3 protein: CACKQGGGYTF

V gene: TRBV9
D gene: TRBD2
clone size: once
J gene: TRBJ2-7
CDR3 DNA: TGTGCCAGCAGCGCCGCCGGGGACGGCCGGGGGGGCGAGCAGTACTTC
CDR3 protein: CASSAAGDGRGGEQYF

V gene: TRBV18
D gene: TRBD2
clone size: -
J gene: TRBJ2-3
CDR3 DNA: TGTGCCAGCTCAGGTAGACAAACTACTAGCGGGGGGGCTCTGCCAGATACGCAGTATTTT
CDR3 protein: CASSGRQTTSGGALPDTQYF

V gene: TRBV4-2
D gene: -
clone size: -
J gene: TRBJ2-2
CDR3 DNA: TGTGCCAGCAGCCAAGATGGTGGAAGGACCGGGGAGCTGTTTTTT
CDR3 protein: CASSQDGGRTGELFF

V gene: TRBV7-3
D gene: -
clone size: -
J gene: TRBJ2-3
CDR3 DNA: TGTGCCAGCAGCTCGGGACCCGGGGACGGAGCGACGCAGTATTTT
CDR3 protein: CASSSGPGDGATQYF

V gene: TRBV4-1
D gene: -
clone size: -
J gene: TRBJ1-1
CDR3 DNA: TGCGCCAGCGCTTCGGTTAAAGGCGGCCCAGGGGAGGCGAACACTGAAGCTTTCTTT
CDR3 protein: CASASVKGGPGEANTEAFF

V gene: TRBV4-1
D gene: TRBD2
clone size: -
J gene: TRBJ2-1
CDR3 DNA: TGCGCCAGCAGCCAAGAAGGCGGGGGAACCAACAATGAGCAGTTCTTC
CDR3 protein: CASSQEGGGTNNEQFF

V gene: TRBV29-1
D gene: -
clone size: few
J gene: TRBJ2-2
CDR3 DNA: TGCAGCGTCAAAGGCAGTACACCGAACACCGGGGAGCTGTTTTTT
CDR3 protein: CSVKGSTPNTGELFF

V gene: TRBV7-2
D gene: TRBD2
clone size: -
J gene: TRBJ2-7
CDR3 DNA: TGTGCCAGCAGCTTTCGGGAGGGAGAGTACGAGCAGTACTTC
CDR3 protein: CASSFREGEYEQYF

V gene: TRBV19
D gene: TRBD2
clone size: -
J gene: TRBJ2-3
CDR3 DNA: TGTGCCAGTAGTGGGACTAGCGGGAGGGTCACAGATACGCAGTATTTT
CDR3 protein: CASSGTSGRVTDTQYF

V gene: TRBV5-1
D gene: -
clone size: -
J gene: TRBJ2-5
CDR3 DNA: TGCGCCAGCAGCCCGCGCCGGGAGACCCAGTACTTC
CDR3 protein: CASSPRRETQYF

V gene: TRBV5-1
D gene: -
clone size: -
J gene: TRBJ2-3
CDR3 DNA: TGCGCCAGCAGCTTGGCCCAGGACACAGATACGCAGTATTTT
CDR3 protein: CASSLAQDTDTQYF

V gene: TRBV5-6
D gene: TRBD1
clone size: -
J gene: TRBJ1-1
CDR3 DNA: TGTGCCAGCAGCGCGCGGGACAGGGACACTGAAGCTTTCTTT
CDR3 protein: CASSARDRDTEAFF

V gene: TRBV5-1
D gene: -
clone size: -
J gene: TRBJ2-3
CDR3 DNA: TGCGCCAGCAGCTTCGGCAGCTACACAGATACGCAGTATTTT
CDR3 protein: CASSFGSYTDTQYF

V gene: TRBV30
D gene: -
clone size: -
J gene: TRBJ1-2
CDR3 DNA: TGTGCCTGGAGTGGGAGGTTATCTAACTATGGCTACACCTTC
CDR3 protein: CAWSGRLSNYGYTF

V gene: TRBV5-6
D gene: TRBD1
clone size: -
J gene: TRBJ2-7
CDR3 DNA: TGTGCCAGCAGCATAGGACAGGGTCCCTACGAGCAGTACTTC
CDR3 protein: CASSIGQGPYEQYF

V gene: TRBV7-2
D gene: TRBD1
clone size: once
J gene: TRBJ2-7
CDR3 DNA: TGTGCCAGCAGCCGGACAGGGTCCTACGAGCAGTACTTC
CDR3 protein: CASSRTGSYEQYF

V gene: TRBV29-1
D gene: TRBD1
clone size: -
J gene: TRBJ2-5
CDR3 DNA: TGCAGCACCAGGACAGGGGGAGGGCAAGAGACCCAGTACTTC
CDR3 protein: CSTRTGGGQETQYF

V gene: TRBV5-5
D gene: TRBD2
clone size: -
J gene: TRBJ2-3
CDR3 DNA: TGTGCCAGCAGCTTCGGACTAGCATGGGCAGATACGCAGTATTTT
CDR3 protein: CASSFGLAWADTQYF

V gene: TRBV6-5
D gene: TRBD2
clone size: -
J gene: TRBJ2-1
CDR3 DNA: TGTGCCAGCAGTTACGGAGCGGGAAATGAGCAGTTCTTC
CDR3 protein: CASSYGAGNEQFF

V gene: TRBV28
D gene: TRBD1
clone size: -
J gene: TRBJ2-2
CDR3 DNA: TGTGCCAGCAGTACGACAGGGGCGAACACCGGGGAGCTGTTTTTT
CDR3 protein: CASSTTGANTGELFF

V gene: TRBV6-1
D gene: -
clone size: -
J gene: TRBJ1-5
CDR3 DNA: TGTGCCAGCAGCGCCTGGGGTGTCAATCAGCCCCAGCATTTT
CDR3 protein: CASSAWGVNQPQHF

V gene: TRBV11-1
D gene: TRBD1
clone size: -
J gene: TRBJ2-7
CDR3 DNA: TGTGCCAGCAGCTCCCGGGACAGGGGGCCGAAGCAGTACTTC
CDR3 protein: CASSSRDRGPKQYF

V gene: TRBV29-1
D gene: -
clone size: -
J gene: TRBJ2-7
CDR3 DNA: TGCAGCGTTGCCCCTGGGTGGGGTATGGGGGGCGAGCAGTACTTC
CDR3 protein: CSVAPGWGMGGEQYF

V gene: TRBV5-4
D gene: -
clone size: -
J gene: TRBJ2-1
CDR3 DNA: TGTGCCAGCAGCTTGGGGCAGGGAAGCTACAATGAGCAGTTCTTC
CDR3 protein: CASSLGQGSYNEQFF

V gene: TRBV6-5
D gene: TRBD1
clone size: -
J gene: TRBJ2-7
CDR3 DNA: TGTGCCAGCAGTTACGGGGGGACAGGGAGCTACGAGCAGTACTTC
CDR3 protein: CASSYGGTGSYEQYF

V gene: TRBV28
D gene: TRBD1
clone size: -
J gene: TRBJ2-7
CDR3 DNA: TGTGCCAGCAGTGGGGACAGGGGATACGAGCAGTACTTC
CDR3 protein: CASSGDRGYEQYF

V gene: TRBV19
D gene: -
clone size: -
J gene: TRBJ2-2
CDR3 DNA: TGTGCCAGTAGTGCCCACCGGGACGCAACCGGGGAGCTGTTTTTT
CDR3 protein: CASSAHRDATGELFF

V gene: TRBV9
D gene: TRBD1
clone size: -
J gene: TRBJ1-6
CDR3 DNA: TGTGCCAGCAGCTCCGGGACAGGGACTAAACCCCTCCACTTT
CDR3 protein: CASSSGTGTKPLHF

V gene: TRBV9
D gene: TRBD1
clone size: -
J gene: TRBJ2-5
CDR3 DNA: TGTGCCAGCAGCGTAGGGGGACAGATGTACCAAGAGACCCAGTACTTC
CDR3 protein: CASSVGGQMYQETQYF

V gene: TRBV9
D gene: TRBD1
clone size: -
J gene: TRBJ2-7
CDR3 DNA: TGTGCCAGCAGCGTAGGACAGGGTATGCGCGAGCAGTACTTC
CDR3 protein: CASSVGQGMREQYF

V gene: TRBV7-2
D gene: -
clone size: -
J gene: TRBJ1-6
CDR3 DNA: TGTGCCAGCAGCTTAGGCCCGCCCACAGTTAATTCACCCCTCCACTTT
CDR3 protein: CASSLGPPTVNSPLHF

V gene: TRBV5-1
D gene: -
clone size: -
J gene: TRBJ2-5
CDR3 DNA: TGCGCCAGCAGCTTACCTAGCGACGAGACCCAGTACTTC
CDR3 protein: CASSLPSDETQYF

V gene: TRBV28
D gene: TRBD1
clone size: -
J gene: TRBJ1-6
CDR3 DNA: TGTGCCAGCAGTTTATTCTTTAACCCCGGACAGGGGGTTCTTTCACCCCTCCACTTT
CDR3 protein: CASSLFFNPGQGVLSPLHF